Presented here are 13 T cell receptor beta chains from one specimen sequenced in a study of cytomegalovirus exposure and HLA in healthy donors (dated by TCRdb to 2016 to 2017). Preparation of the library involved the immunoSEQ multiplex PCR assay. For the multiplex PCR, a mixture combining 60 forward primers for TCR Vbeta segments and 13 reverse primers for TCR Jbeta segments was used. What TCRdb holds here is the immuneACCESS table cut down to in-frame rearrangements. Part of the clones is not present; checked against another copy, under half of the missing clones reflect an unresolved V gene, and the others are unexplained. The sample includes some 130,000 clones, with about 66% observed a single time. Over 1.5% of the sample lies in the top ten. Sequenced input: PBMCs. These TCRs come from a man in his thirties or forties in good health and CMV-seropositive.

Details on this clone: An end of the junction differs from the germline gene, which may be a read error. CDR3 residues: CAGSEGQGAFGANVLTF. CDR3 in DNA: TGTGCCGGCAGCGAGGGACAGGGGGCGTTTGGGGCCAACGTCCTGACTTTC. The rearrangement uses TRBV5-6 and TRBJ2-6; 12 bases fit TRBD1. Germline CDR1 is SGHDT and CDR2 is YYEEEE. The CDR3 extends over 17 amino acids.

The V and J genes are TRBV6-6 and TRBJ2-3, with 8 bases that match TRBD1. The length of the CDR3 is 15 residues. CDR1 MNHNY and CDR2 SVGAGI come from the germline V gene (reference sequence). The trim removed 6 bases at V and 2 bases at J, leaving 7 bases unmatched. The CDR3 region is CASRKGQGLTDTQYF. In DNA form, the CDR3 reads TGTGCCAGCAGGAAAGGACAGGGCCTCACAGATACGCAGTATTTT.

This clone was counted between two and nine times. The chain joins TRBV6-1 to TRBJ1-1; 9 bases align to TRBD1. V shed 5 bases and J 1 base; nucleotides not matched to a gene: 2. Germline CDR1 MNHNS, CDR2 SASEGT. The CDR3 length is 14 residues. The CDR3 DNA is TGTGCCAGCAGTCACAGGGGGCGGAACACTGAAGCTTTCTTT. Translating gives CASSHRGRNTEAFF.

This rearrangement joins TRBV27 to TRBJ2-6; D gene ambiguous. This CDR3 comprises 15 residues. Trimming removed 8 bases at V and 3 bases at J, with 14 bases between. Looked up from germline, CDR1 is MNHEY and CDR2 is SMNVEV (reference sequence). This chain's CDR3 is CASPPFVIGANVLTF. DNA for the CDR3: TGTGCCAGCCCCCCCTTTGTAATTGGGGCCAACGTCCTGACTTTC.

The chain uses TRBV29-1 and TRBJ2-3; 7 bases are a match to TRBD1. CDR3 length equals 13 residues. V shed 7 bases and J 1 base; nucleotides not matched to a gene: 5. The germline V gene has CDR1 SQVTM and CDR2 ANQGSEA. The CDR3 spells CSGRQGGTDTQYF. The CDR3 bases are TGCAGCGGTCGACAGGGTGGCACAGATACGCAGTATTTT.

The genes are TRBV7-9 and TRBJ1-1, with D perhaps TRBD1 (5 bases). The CDR3 runs to 14 residues. V was shortened by 2 bases and J by 3 bases, with 10 bases between the two germline ends. Germline V gives CDR1 SEHNR, CDR2 FQNEAQ (reference sequence). The CDR3 sequence is CASSLQGPYTEAFF. In DNA form, the CDR3 reads TGTGCCAGCAGCTTACAGGGCCCCTACACTGAAGCTTTCTTT.

The rearrangement uses TRBV2 and TRBJ2-7; D is unresolved. This CDR3 is built from 12 residues. V was pared by 4 bases and J by 0 bases, with 4 bases between. The germline V gene has CDR1 SNHLY and CDR2 FYNNEI. The CDR3 loop is CASSGSSYEQYF. CDR3 DNA: TGTGCCAGCAGTGGTAGCTCCTACGAGCAGTACTTC.

The chain recombines TRBV4-2 with TRBJ2-5; 11 nucleotides align to TRBD2. The CDR3 is made up of 16 amino acids. Trimming removed 1 base from V and 2 bases from J; junction bases left unmatched: 3. CDR1 is LGHNA and CDR2 is YNFKEQ in the germline V gene. The CDR3 is CASSQGRTSGQETQYF. CDR3 sequence (DNA): TGTGCCAGCAGCCAAGGACGGACTAGCGGGCAAGAGACCCAGTACTTC.

The chain combines TRBV14 with TRBJ2-6; TRBD2 is a possible D gene (5 bases). The CDR3 contains 15 residues. Germline CDR1 is SGHDN and CDR2 is FVKESK. Trimming pared 1 base from V and 4 bases from J, leaving 8 bases between. The DNA of the CDR3 is TGTGCCAGCAGCCAAGCGTTAGCGGGGGCCAACGTCCTGACTTTC. Its translation is CASSQALAGANVLTF. Looking up the rest from reference TRBV14 and TRBJ2-6 gives the full variable domain: EAGVTQFPSHSVIEKGQTVTLRCDPISGHDNLYWYRRVMGKEIKFLLHFVKESKQDESGMPNNRFLAERTGGTYSTLKVQPAELEDSGVYFCASSQALAGANVLTFGAGSRLTVL.

The chain couples TRBV29-1 to TRBJ2-5, with D unclear. Germline values: CDR1 SQVTM, CDR2 ANQGSEA. Trimming removed 3 bases at V and 1 base at J, with 9 bases between. This CDR3 has 13 amino acids. The CDR3 here is CSVDDSSQETQYF. The CDR3 region has the DNA TGCAGCGTTGATGATTCCAGCCAAGAGACCCAGTACTTC.

This clone is a singleton in its sample. This rearrangement joins TRBV19 to TRBJ2-7; 11 bases align to TRBD2. Germline CDR1 and CDR2: LNHDA and SQIVND (reference sequence). V dropped 10 bases and J dropped 0; count of bases not matched to a gene: 8. The CDR3 length is 15 residues. The DNA of the CDR3 is TGTGCCACCTCGTATCTAGCGGGAGGCTCCTACGAGCAGTACTTC. Residues: CATSYLAGGSYEQYF.

The rearrangement links TRBV4-1 to TRBJ2-5; 11 bases align to TRBD2. CDR1 and CDR2 from the germline V gene are MGHRA and YSYEKL. There are 16 residues in the CDR3. The ends lost 8 bases at V and 4 bases at J; junction bases unmatched: 12. CDR3 region: CASQRIAGGPRETQYF. DNA for the CDR3: TGCGCCAGCCAGAGGATAGCGGGAGGGCCACGAGAGACCCAGTACTTC.

This clone was found a few times. This chain links TRBV7-9 with TRBJ1-2, with 9 bases identical to TRBD1. The CDR3 runs to 12 residues. Germline assignment: CDR1 SEHNR and CDR2 FQNEAQ (reference sequence). Trimming removed 6 bases from V and 8 bases from J; junction bases left unmatched: 4. The DNA of the CDR3 is TGTGCCAGCAGGGGACAGGGCTGGGGCTACACCTTC. Its protein product is CASRGQGWGYTF. Full variable domain (outside the CDR3, taken from reference TRBV7-9 and TRBJ1-2): DTGVSQNPRHKITKRGQNVTFRCDPISEHNRLYWYRQTLGQGPEFLTYFQNEAQLEKSRLLSDRFSAERPKGSFSTLEIQRTEQGDSAMYLCASRGQGWGYTFGSGTRLTVV.